What follows are 32 T cell receptor beta chains derived from one specimen sequenced in a study of technical replicates of blood from several donors. Here immunoSEQ multiplex PCR was the method, and the copy in TCRdb shows in-frame clones only, minus some. The sample records some 77,000 clones, 96% being singletons. The sample consisted of T cells isolated from PBMCs. These receptors all stem from a human donor in good health.

V and J are TRBV6-6 and TRBJ1-5; TRBD1 matches at 7 bases. From germline, CDR1 is MNHNY and CDR2 SVGAGI (reference sequence). The CDR3 runs to 14 residues. The V gene end was trimmed by 2 bases and the J gene end by 4 bases; junction bases not matched to a gene: 2. This CDR3 is CASSYQTGNQPQHF. In DNA, the CDR3 is TGTGCCAGCAGTTACCAGACAGGGAATCAGCCCCAGCATTTT.

This chain links TRBV4-1 with TRBJ1-5, with 7 bases fitting TRBD1. The CDR3 is 16 amino acids. Germline V gene lookup returns CDR1 MGHRA and CDR2 YSYEKL. After removal of 0 bases from V and 5 bases from J, the junction contained 7 bases not matched to a gene. The CDR3 sequence is CASSQEAQGEHQPQHF. The DNA for the CDR3 is TGCGCCAGCAGCCAAGAGGCCCAGGGGGAGCATCAGCCCCAGCATTTT.

As to this clone: This CDR3 is also generated by other DNA sequences in the sample. This chain uses TRBV5-1 with TRBJ1-1; D is perhaps TRBD1 (5 bases). With 1 base removed from V and 1 base from J, the gap between germline ends came to 5 bases. In germline, CDR1 is SGHRS, CDR2 YFSETQ. The length of the CDR3 is 13 residues. The CDR3 DNA reads as TGCGCCAGCAGCTTGAGGGGGAACACTGAAGCTTTCTTT. It codes for CASSLRGNTEAFF.

This sequence joins TRBV7-9 and TRBJ1-2, with 7 positions matching TRBD1. CDR1 and CDR2 from the germline V gene are SEHNR and FQNEAQ (reference sequence). Trimming cost V 3 bases and J 6 bases; bases outside gene matches: 4. This CDR3 region has 13 residues. The CDR3 region is CASSFDRVDGYTF. CDR3 nucleotide sequence: TGTGCCAGCAGCTTCGACAGGGTGGATGGCTACACCTTC.

This clone is a singleton in its sample. The V gene is TRBV11-2, the J gene TRBJ1-4, with unresolved D. Germline CDR1 is SGHAT and CDR2 is FQNNGV. Deletions cut 5 bases from V and 4 bases from J, with 14 bases between. The CDR3 has 15 amino acids. CDR3 protein: CASSRQAGINEKLFF. DNA of the CDR3: TGTGCCAGCAGCCGTCAAGCAGGAATTAATGAAAAACTGTTTTTT.

This sequence joins TRBV29-1 and TRBJ2-1, with 10 bases matching TRBD2. CDR1 and CDR2 from the germline V gene are SQVTM and ANQGSEA. The V and J ends lost 8 bases and 4 bases, in that order; junction bases with no gene match: 8. This CDR3 is 14 amino acids long. The CDR3 DNA reads TGCAGCTTCTCTAGCGGGAGAGGGTACAATGAGCAGTTCTTC. Translated, it gives CSFSSGRGYNEQFF.

In DNA, the CDR3 is TGTGCCAGCCTTACGCGGCGGCCCCAAGAGACCCAGTACTTC. Protein product: CASLTRRPQETQYF. The V gene is TRBV28, the J gene TRBJ2-5, with D unclear. With 8 bases removed from V and 1 base from J, the gap between germline ends came to 14 bases. The CDR3 loop spans 14 amino acids. Per germline, CDR1 MDHEN and CDR2 SYDVKM.

The CDR3 DNA reads TGTGCCACCAGCAGAGATATGCGGGAGGACACAGATACGCAGTATTTT. It encodes CATSRDMREDTDTQYF. This chain links TRBV15 with TRBJ2-3, with 8 bases lining up with TRBD2. This CDR3 contains 16 residues. V gave up 0 bases and J gave up 2 bases; unmatched junction bases: 4. Germline V gene sequence: CDR1 LNHNV, CDR2 YYDKDF (reference sequence).

A few counts support this clone. J is TRBJ1-2 and V is TRBV27; TRBD1 matches at 7 bases. V lost 2 bases to trimming and J lost 5 bases; unmatched junction nucleotides: 2. There are 13 residues in the CDR3. Germline CDR1 reads MNHEY; CDR2 reads SMNVEV (reference sequence). The CDR3 here is CASSLDRAYGYTF. The CDR3 DNA reads as TGTGCCAGCAGTTTAGACAGGGCATATGGCTACACCTTC.

J is TRBJ2-5 and V is TRBV6-5; 11 bases fit TRBD2. Per the germline V gene, CDR1 is MNHEY and CDR2 is SVGAGI. This CDR3 is built from 16 residues. Trimming took 2 bases from V and 3 from J; bases not matched to a gene: 5. The CDR3 DNA reads as TGTGCCAGCAGTTACCTATTGACTAGCGGGAAAGAGACCCAGTACTTC. As protein: CASSYLLTSGKETQYF.

This clone turned up a few times. The chain joins TRBV7-8 to TRBJ1-2, with 7 bases identical to TRBD1. The CDR3 length is 14 residues. Germline V gene sequence: CDR1 SGHVS, CDR2 FQNEAQ. Germline trimming cut 0 bases from V and 6 bases from J; bases unmatched to any gene: 4. CDR3: CASSLAGGANGYTF. DNA of the CDR3: TGTGCCAGCAGCTTAGCAGGGGGCGCAAATGGCTACACCTTC.

The rearrangement uses TRBV6-5 and TRBJ1-1, with a possible D match to TRBD1 (6 bases). The CDR3 sequence is 12 residues long. Trimming removed 6 bases from V and 8 bases from J, with 13 bases in between. In germline, CDR1 is MNHEY, CDR2 SVGAGI. CDR3 protein: CASSRDRFEAFF. CDR3 coding DNA: TGTGCCAGCAGCCGAGACAGGTTCGAAGCTTTCTTT.

V and J are TRBV7-9 and TRBJ2-3; D is perhaps TRBD2 (5 bases). From germline, CDR1 is SEHNR and CDR2 FQNEAQ (reference sequence). The CDR3 contains 13 residues. CDR3 in amino acids: CATGVRGTDTQYF. The CDR3 nucleotides read TGTGCTACCGGGGTCAGAGGCACAGATACGCAGTATTTT. The whole variable domain, remainder taken from reference TRBV7-9 and TRBJ2-3, is DTGVSQNPRHKITKRGQNVTFRCDPISEHNRLYWYRQTLGQGPEFLTYFQNEAQLEKSRLLSDRFSAERPKGSFSTLEIQRTEQGDSAMYLCATGVRGTDTQYFGPGTRLTVL.

The chain couples TRBV19 to TRBJ1-2; 7 bases are a match to TRBD1. CDR1 LNHDA and CDR2 SQIVND come from the germline V gene (reference sequence). Unmatched junction bases numbered 5, after V lost 3 bases and J lost 4 bases. The CDR3 sequence is 14 residues long. The CDR3 region has the DNA TGTGCCAGTAGTATTCTCTGGGACAGCTATGGCTACACCTTC. It translates to CASSILWDSYGYTF.

The chain links TRBV27 to TRBJ2-5, with D uncertain. CDR1 and CDR2 (germline): MNHEY, SMNVEV (reference sequence). The CDR3 totals 12 residues. Trimming removed 5 bases at V and 2 bases at J, with 6 bases between. In DNA, the CDR3 is TGTGCCAGCAGTGCCCTACAAGAGACCCAGTACTTC. Protein: CASSALQETQYF.

The V gene is TRBV4-1, the J gene TRBJ2-7; 8 nucleotides align to TRBD1. With 1 base clipped from V and 5 bases from J, the junction kept 4 bases outside the gene matches. Germline V gene sequence: CDR1 MGHRA, CDR2 YSYEKL. This CDR3 spans 14 amino acids. CDR3 DNA sequence: TGCGCCAGCAGCCAAGTAGGACAGGGTCACGAGCAGTACTTC. This gives the protein CASSQVGQGHEQYF.

The genes are TRBV7-2 and TRBJ2-7, with D possibly being TRBD1 (6 bases). The germline gives CDR1 SGHTA, CDR2 FQGNSA. The V end was cut by 0 bases, the J end by 3 bases, with 9 bases between. The CDR3 runs to 14 residues. CDR3 nucleotides: TGTGCCAGCAGCTTAGCCAACAGGGACTACGAGCAGTACTTC. It specifies CASSLANRDYEQYF.

V gene TRBV5-1 combines with J gene TRBJ2-1; D possibly corresponds to TRBD2 (6 bases). The CDR3 is made up of 15 amino acids. Germline-derived CDR1 and CDR2 are SGHRS and YFSETQ. Trimming left V 5 bases short and J 7 bases short, with 19 bases between. The CDR3 bases are TGCGCCAGCAGTTCTCGGGCCGGGGGATATAATGAGCAGTTCTTC. Its protein product is CASSSRAGGYNEQFF.

The chain is built from TRBV29-1 and TRBJ1-2, with 8 bases lining up with TRBD1. With 5 bases clipped from V and 3 bases from J, the junction kept 5 bases outside the gene matches. Germline V CDR1 and CDR2: SQVTM, ANQGSEA. The CDR3 has 13 amino acids. CDR3 coding DNA: TGCAGCGTTTCAGGGGGCAATGACTATGGCTACACCTTC. It is translated as CSVSGGNDYGYTF.

The chain has TRBV6-6 and TRBJ2-1; possible D gene TRBD1, 5 bases. The V gene's germline CDR1 is MNHNY and CDR2 SVGAGI (reference sequence). Trimming took off 6 bases at V and 10 bases at J, with 10 bases between the two ends. CDR3 length: 11 residues. The CDR3 DNA sequence: TGTGCCAGCAGGGACACTCCAGAGCAGTTCTTC. Translated, it gives CASRDTPEQFF.

The chain employs TRBV6-5 and TRBJ1-2; weak D call: TRBD1 (5 bases). Trimming removed 8 bases at V and 4 bases at J, with 17 bases between. Germline V gene sequence: CDR1 MNHEY, CDR2 SVGAGI. The length of the CDR3 is 14 residues. This CDR3 reads CASYGQGLVYGYTF. The CDR3 DNA reads TGTGCCAGCTACGGGCAGGGTCTAGTCTATGGCTACACCTTC.

The V and J genes are TRBV5-4 and TRBJ2-3; 11 bases agree with TRBD2. Germline trimming cut 4 bases from V and 1 base from J; bases unmatched to any gene: 2. The CDR3 is made up of 15 amino acids. Germline V lookup: CDR1 SGHNT, CDR2 YYREEE (reference sequence). This CDR3 reads CASSRGLAGTDTQYF. CDR3 DNA sequence: TGTGCCAGCAGCCGGGGACTAGCGGGCACAGATACGCAGTATTTT. The variable domain in full, with the rest retrieved from reference TRBV5-4 and TRBJ2-3, is ETGVTQSPTHLIKTRGQQVTLRCSSQSGHNTVSWYQQALGQGPQFIFQYYREEENGRGNFPPRFSGLQFPNYSSELNVNALELDDSALYLCASSRGLAGTDTQYFGPGTRLTVL.

The CDR3 coding sequence is TGTGCCAGCAGTGAGTTGCGGGGGTTCCAAGAGACCCAGTACTTC. This translates into CASSELRGFQETQYF. The chain is built from TRBV6-1 and TRBJ2-5; TRBD2 aligns across 7 bases. In germline, CDR1 is MNHNS, CDR2 SASEGT. V lost 3 bases and J lost 1; bases outside the gene matches: 5. This CDR3 is built from 15 residues.

The CDR3 DNA reads TGTGCCAGCAGTTTCGCAGGGCAAGACGATGAGCAGTTCTTC. It encodes CASSFAGQDDEQFF. The chain joins TRBV28 to TRBJ2-1; tentative D call: TRBD1 (5 bases). The CDR3 is 14 residues long. V dropped 3 bases and J dropped 8 bases, with 14 bases sitting between them. Germline CDR1 MDHEN, CDR2 SYDVKM.

The rearrangement links TRBV9 to TRBJ2-2; the match to TRBD2 covers 7 bases. The CDR3 covers 15 residues. The germline CDR1 and CDR2 sequences are SGDLS and YYNGEE. The junction had 1 base not matched to a gene; V was cut back by 2 bases and J by 0 bases. The CDR3 region is CASSVGGTNTGELFF. The CDR3, as DNA: TGTGCCAGCAGCGTGGGGGGGACGAACACCGGGGAGCTGTTTTTT.

This chain connects TRBV6-4 to TRBJ2-7; the match to TRBD1 covers 9 bases. V was pared by 5 bases and J by 5 bases, with 10 bases of the junction left unmatched. CDR1 and CDR2 from the germline V gene are MRHNA and SNTAGT. The CDR3 is made up of 15 amino acids. This CDR3 is CASSISGTGSNEQYF. As DNA, the CDR3 is TGTGCCAGCAGTATCTCAGGGACAGGGAGTAACGAGCAGTACTTC.

The rearrangement links TRBV4-1 to TRBJ1-5; D not certain. Looked up from germline, CDR1 is MGHRA and CDR2 is YSYEKL. The CDR3 has 16 residues. Trimming stripped 1 base from V and 2 bases from J, with 12 bases between. Here the CDR3 DNA reads TGCGCCAGCAGCCAAGTACGGGGTGGTGGCAATCAGCCCCAGCATTTT. Translated, it gives CASSQVRGGGNQPQHF.

This rearrangement joins TRBV4-2 to TRBJ2-3, with 8 bases identical to TRBD2. The ends lost 0 bases at V and 1 base at J; junction bases unmatched: 6. The CDR3 consists of 17 residues. Germline-derived CDR1 and CDR2 are LGHNA and YNFKEQ. The CDR3 region is CASSQDPLAGRTDTQYF. In nucleotides, the CDR3 is TGTGCCAGCAGCCAAGACCCCCTAGCGGGCCGCACAGATACGCAGTATTTT.

Turning to this clone: The same CDR3 arises from other DNA sequences in this sample as well. The rearrangement uses TRBV19 and TRBJ2-7, with a weak D call TRBD1 (5 bases). The CDR3 runs 13 residues. CDR1 is LNHDA and CDR2 is SQIVND in the germline V gene (reference sequence). V was cut by 2 bases and J by 2 bases, with 7 bases left in between. In DNA form, the CDR3 reads TGTGCCAGTAGTATAACAGGAACCTACGAGCAGTACTTC. It is translated as CASSITGTYEQYF.

This clone was detected only once. The rearrangement uses TRBV28 and TRBJ2-1, with 9 bases that match TRBD2. The CDR3 consists of 15 residues. With 6 bases clipped from V and 8 bases from J, the junction kept 11 bases outside the gene matches. The germline CDR1 and CDR2 sequences are MDHEN and SYDVKM. The CDR3 DNA reads TGTGCCAGCAGCCTTAGCGGGAGTTTGTTTCATGAGCAGTTCTTC. This gives the protein CASSLSGSLFHEQFF.

The chain recombines TRBV10-3 with TRBJ2-7, with D possibly matching TRBD2 (5 bases). Germline V CDR1 and CDR2: ENHRY, SYGVKD. The length of the CDR3 is 15 residues. Trimming cost V 3 bases and J 0 bases, with 12 bases left between them. This chain's CDR3 is CAISDGRVHSYEQYF. The CDR3 DNA follows: TGTGCCATCAGTGACGGGCGGGTTCACTCCTACGAGCAGTACTTC.

This clone was counted a single time. This rearrangement joins TRBV7-2 to TRBJ2-1; possibly TRBD2 for D (5 bases). The V gene lost 4 bases and the J gene lost 4 bases, with 11 bases spanning the gap. The CDR3 is 14 residues long. The germline gives CDR1 SGHTA, CDR2 FQGNSA. In DNA, the CDR3 is TGTGCCAGCAGCTCTAGGGAGTGGTACAATGAGCAGTTCTTC. Translation gives CASSSREWYNEQFF.